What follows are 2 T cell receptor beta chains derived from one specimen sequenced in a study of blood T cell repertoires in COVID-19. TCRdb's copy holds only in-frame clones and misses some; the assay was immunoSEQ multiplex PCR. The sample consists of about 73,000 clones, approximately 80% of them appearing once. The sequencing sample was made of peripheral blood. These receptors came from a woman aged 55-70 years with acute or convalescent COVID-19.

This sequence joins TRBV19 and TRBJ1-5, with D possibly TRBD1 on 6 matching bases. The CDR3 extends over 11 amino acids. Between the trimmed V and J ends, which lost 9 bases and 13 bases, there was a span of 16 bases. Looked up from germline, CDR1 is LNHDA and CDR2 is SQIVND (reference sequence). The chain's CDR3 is CASGTGNIQHF. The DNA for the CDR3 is TGTGCCAGCGGTACAGGGAATATACAGCATTTT.

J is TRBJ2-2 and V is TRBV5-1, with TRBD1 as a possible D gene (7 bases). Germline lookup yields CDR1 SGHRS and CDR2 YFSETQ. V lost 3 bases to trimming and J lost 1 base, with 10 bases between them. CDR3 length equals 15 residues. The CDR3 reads CASSSQGGNTGELFF. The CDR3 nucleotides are TGCGCCAGCAGCTCGCAGGGGGGGAACACCGGGGAGCTGTTTTTT.